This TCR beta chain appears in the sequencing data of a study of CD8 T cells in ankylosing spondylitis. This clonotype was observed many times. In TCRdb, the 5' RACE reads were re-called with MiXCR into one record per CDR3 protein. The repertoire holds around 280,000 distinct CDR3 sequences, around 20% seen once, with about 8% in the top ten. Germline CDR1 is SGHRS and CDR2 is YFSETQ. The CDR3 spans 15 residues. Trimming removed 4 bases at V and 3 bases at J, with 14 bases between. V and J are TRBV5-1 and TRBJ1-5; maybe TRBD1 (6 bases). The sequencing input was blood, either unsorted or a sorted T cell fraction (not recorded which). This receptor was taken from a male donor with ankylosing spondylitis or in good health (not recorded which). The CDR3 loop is CASSALGGDNQPQHF. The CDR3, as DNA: TGCGCCAGCAGCGCCCTGGGGGGCGACAATCAGCCCCAGCATTTT.